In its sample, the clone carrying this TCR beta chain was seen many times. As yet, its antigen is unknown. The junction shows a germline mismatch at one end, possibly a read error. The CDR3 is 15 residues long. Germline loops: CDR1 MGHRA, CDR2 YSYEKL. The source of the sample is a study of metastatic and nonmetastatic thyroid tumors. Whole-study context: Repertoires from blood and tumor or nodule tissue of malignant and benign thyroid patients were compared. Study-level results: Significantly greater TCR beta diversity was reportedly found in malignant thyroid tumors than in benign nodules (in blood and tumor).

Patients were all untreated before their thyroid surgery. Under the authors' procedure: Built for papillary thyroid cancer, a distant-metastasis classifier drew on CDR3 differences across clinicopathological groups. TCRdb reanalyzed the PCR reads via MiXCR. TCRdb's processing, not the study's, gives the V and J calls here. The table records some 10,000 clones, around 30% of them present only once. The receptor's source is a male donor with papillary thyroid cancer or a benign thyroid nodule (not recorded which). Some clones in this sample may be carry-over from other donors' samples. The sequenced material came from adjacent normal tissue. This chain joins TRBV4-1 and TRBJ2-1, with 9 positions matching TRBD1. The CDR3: CASGQWDRDYNEQFF. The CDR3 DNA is TGCGCCAGCGGCCAATGGGACAGGGATTACAATGAGCAGTTCTTC.